The 27 T cell receptor beta chains in this list originate from one sample, sequenced in a study of blood T cell repertoires in COVID-19. Data came from immunoSEQ multiplex PCR; TCRdb stores just in-frame clones and leaves some out. The sample carries about 180,000 clones, 80% to 90% recorded once. Source material: peripheral blood. These receptors originate from a woman aged 45-65 years with acute or convalescent COVID-19.

The chain joins TRBV19 to TRBJ1-2; 9 bases fit TRBD1. V was pared by 5 bases and J by 3 bases, with 7 bases of the junction left unmatched. CDR3 length: 15 residues. Germline loops: CDR1 LNHDA, CDR2 SQIVND (reference sequence). DNA of the CDR3: TGTGCCAGTAGTCCTGGGACAGGGCGATACTATGGCTACACCTTC. Residues: CASSPGTGRYYGYTF. The full variable domain, its missing parts supplied by reference TRBV19 and TRBJ1-2, is DGGITQSPKYLFRKEGQNVTLSCEQNLNHDAMYWYRQDPGQGLRLIYYSQIVNDFQKGDIAEGYSVSREKKESFPLTVTSAQKNPTAFYLCASSPGTGRYYGYTFGSGTRLTVV.

This rearrangement joins TRBV19 to TRBJ1-2, with unresolved D. The germline V gene has CDR1 LNHDA and CDR2 SQIVND (reference sequence). The CDR3 runs to 12 residues. V lost 7 bases and J 4 bases, leaving 10 bases between the germline ends. CDR3 amino acids: CASKGEVYGYTF. DNA of the CDR3: TGTGCCAGTAAAGGAGAAGTCTATGGCTACACCTTC.

V and J are TRBV5-1 and TRBJ1-2; 7 bases fit TRBD1. The CDR3 is 15 amino acids. Germline V gene sequence: CDR1 SGHRS, CDR2 YFSETQ. Losses at the gene ends were 4 bases for V and 8 bases for J; bases not matched to a gene: 14. Here the CDR3 reads CASSPGQDAFRGYTF. CDR3 DNA: TGCGCCAGCAGCCCCGGACAGGACGCCTTTCGAGGCTACACCTTC.

The V gene is TRBV9, the J gene TRBJ1-3; 7 bases agree with TRBD1. This CDR3 is 14 amino acids long. The germline gives CDR1 SGDLS, CDR2 YYNGEE. V trimming: 2 bases; J trimming: 6 bases; junction bases outside the gene matches: 5. The CDR3 sequence is CASSVGQVANTIYF. The DNA for the CDR3 is TGTGCCAGCAGCGTCGGACAGGTCGCAAACACCATATATTTT. The full variable domain, with the rest looked up from reference TRBV9 and TRBJ1-3, is DSGVTQTPKHLITATGQRVTLRCSPRSGDLSVYWYQQSLDQGLQFLIQYYNGEERAKGNILERFSAQQFPDLHSELNLSSLELGDSALYFCASSVGQVANTIYFGEGSWLTVV.

The chain links TRBV6-5 to TRBJ1-3, with a tentative D call TRBD1 (6 bases). The V gene's germline CDR1 is MNHEY and CDR2 SVGAGI. There are 16 residues in the CDR3. The germline V and J ends were trimmed by 2 bases and 10 bases, with 21 bases remaining between them. In DNA form, the CDR3 reads TGTGCCAGCAGTTACAGTTCGGCCAGGGGTACGCGGACCATATATTTT. This sequence encodes CASSYSSARGTRTIYF.

This sequence joins TRBV5-8 and TRBJ1-6, with D perhaps matching TRBD1 (5 bases). The V end was cut by 1 base, the J end by 7 bases, with 15 bases between. CDR3 length: 16 amino acids. CDR1 is SGHTS, CDR2 YDEGEE, per germline. CDR3 loop: CASSLSGGSWNSPLHF. The CDR3 region has the DNA TGTGCCAGCAGCTTGTCCGGGGGTTCGTGGAATTCACCCCTCCACTTT.

The chain links TRBV27 to TRBJ1-1; no reliable D call. The CDR3 consists of 15 residues. Trimming stripped 4 bases from V and 1 base from J, with 13 bases between. Germline CDR1 is MNHEY and CDR2 is SMNVEV (reference sequence). CDR3 bases: TGTGCCAGCAGTTCGAGGGCAGGCCGGAACACTGAAGCTTTCTTT. Translated, it gives CASSSRAGRNTEAFF.

In this sample, this clone turned up many times. V gene TRBV18 combines with J gene TRBJ1-1; D unresolved. This CDR3 has 15 amino acids. V dropped 6 bases and J dropped 6 bases, with 20 bases sitting between them. Germline V gives CDR1 KGHSH, CDR2 LQKENI. The CDR3, as DNA: TGTGCCAGCTCTCTACGCCCGGCCCCTGAGGCTGAAGCTTTCTTT. Its protein is CASSLRPAPEAEAFF.

This clone has only a few counts. The V gene is TRBV3-1 (or the pseudogene TRBV3-2), the J gene TRBJ2-7, with TRBD2 matching over 10 bases. V gave up 2 bases and J gave up 5 bases; unmatched junction bases: 3. CDR1 and CDR2 from the germline V gene are LGHDT and YNNKEL (reference sequence). This CDR3 region has 14 residues. This chain's CDR3 is CASSQTSGNNEQYF. As DNA, the CDR3 is TGTGCCAGCAGCCAAACTAGCGGGAACAACGAGCAGTACTTC.

The chain employs TRBV2 and TRBJ1-2, with TRBD1 as a possible D gene (5 bases). There are 15 residues in the CDR3. Deletions cut 2 bases from V and 7 bases from J, with 17 bases between. The V gene's germline CDR1 is SNHLY and CDR2 FYNNEI. The chain's CDR3 is CASSEPPGRSGGYTF. The CDR3 nucleotides are TGTGCCAGCAGTGAACCTCCAGGGAGGAGTGGTGGCTACACCTTC.

The gene calls are TRBV28 and TRBJ1-1, with 9 positions matching TRBD1. The junction had 7 bases not matched to a gene; V was cut back by 5 bases and J by 0 bases. The CDR3 sequence is 16 residues long. CDR1 and CDR2 from the germline V gene are MDHEN and SYDVKM. The CDR3 region has the DNA TGTGCCAGCAGTGACGGGACAGGGTGGATGAACACTGAAGCTTTCTTT. Its translation: CASSDGTGWMNTEAFF. Full variable domain (outside the CDR3, taken from reference TRBV28 and TRBJ1-1): DVKVTQSSRYLVKRTGEKVFLECVQDMDHENMFWYRQDPGLGLRLIYFSYDVKMKEKGDIPEGYSVSREKKERFSLILESASTNQTSMYLCASSDGTGWMNTEAFFGQGTRLTVV.

V and J are TRBV5-1 and TRBJ2-2; 9 nucleotides align to TRBD1. J lost 6 bases, V lost 2 bases, and 5 bases had no gene match. The CDR3 covers 15 residues. Germline V CDR1 and CDR2: SGHRS, YFSETQ. CDR3 sequence reads: CASSFIQGASGELFF. The CDR3 DNA reads TGCGCCAGCAGCTTTATACAGGGGGCTTCCGGGGAGCTGTTTTTT.

This clone was observed a handful of times. V gene TRBV3-1 (or the pseudogene TRBV3-2) combines with J gene TRBJ1-1; 7 nucleotides align to TRBD1. With 6 bases clipped from V and 0 bases from J, the junction kept 10 bases outside the gene matches. CDR3 length: 16 amino acids. Germline V gives CDR1 LGHDT, CDR2 YNNKEL (reference sequence). Here the CDR3 reads CASSRTTGALNTEAFF. DNA for the CDR3: TGTGCCAGCAGTCGGACCACAGGGGCATTGAACACTGAAGCTTTCTTT.

This chain links TRBV11-3 with TRBJ2-1, with TRBD1 matching over 7 bases. Trimming at V came to 7 bases and at J to 9 bases, leaving 12 bases not matched to a gene. The CDR3 covers 14 residues. From germline, CDR1 is SGHNT and CDR2 YENEEA. Here the CDR3 reads CASTKGAHSTEQFF. The DNA for the CDR3 is TGTGCCAGCACCAAGGGGGCACATTCAACTGAGCAGTTCTTC. Filled out from reference TRBV11-3 and TRBJ2-1, the complete variable domain reads EAGVVQSPRYKIIEKKQPVAFWCNPISGHNTLYWYLQNLGQGPELLIRYENEEAVDDSQLPKDRFSAERLKGVDSTLKIQPAELGDSAVYLCASTKGAHSTEQFFGPGTRLTVL.

The CDR3 protein is CASSMDTYGYTF. The CDR3 DNA reads TGTGCCAGCAGCATGGACACCTATGGCTACACCTTC. The V gene is TRBV7-9, the J gene TRBJ1-2, with TRBD1 as a possible D gene (5 bases). Trimming shortened V by 5 bases and J by 4 bases, and 8 bases separated the two germline ends. Germline V gene sequence: CDR1 SEHNR, CDR2 FQNEAQ (reference sequence). The CDR3 spans 12 residues.

The chain carries TRBV6-2 or TRBV6-3 and TRBJ1-2; 9 bases are a match to TRBD1. CDR3 length equals 16 residues. Looked up from germline, CDR1 is MNHEY and CDR2 is SVGEGT. V gave up 6 bases and J gave up 2 bases; unmatched junction bases: 10. The CDR3: CASSSDRGDTNYGYTF. CDR3 coding DNA: TGTGCCAGCAGCTCGGACAGGGGAGATACGAACTATGGCTACACCTTC.

The chain joins TRBV12-3 or TRBV12-4 to TRBJ2-7, with D hard to call. Trimming removed 10 bases from V and 1 base from J, with 11 bases in between. The CDR3 has 12 amino acids. Here the CDR3 reads CAIGDTSYEQYF. DNA of the CDR3: TGTGCCATTGGTGATACTTCCTACGAGCAGTACTTC.

The chain recombines TRBV7-9 with TRBJ2-7; 9 positions agree with TRBD1. Trimming took 4 bases from V and 6 from J; bases not matched to a gene: 4. Per germline, CDR1 SEHNR and CDR2 FQNEAQ (reference sequence). The CDR3 runs to 13 residues. The CDR3 DNA is TGTGCCAGCAGCTCACAGGGGGCGGGCGAGCAGTACTTC. Residues: CASSSQGAGEQYF. Filled out from reference TRBV7-9 and TRBJ2-7, the complete variable domain reads DTGVSQNPRHKITKRGQNVTFRCDPISEHNRLYWYRQTLGQGPEFLTYFQNEAQLEKSRLLSDRFSAERPKGSFSTLEIQRTEQGDSAMYLCASSSQGAGEQYFGPGTRLTVT.

V and J are TRBV19 and TRBJ2-1; TRBD2 matches 7 bases. V shed 7 bases, J shed 10 bases, and the junction held 10 bases outside the gene matches. Germline V CDR1 and CDR2: LNHDA, SQIVND (reference sequence). The CDR3 has 13 amino acids. The CDR3 loop reads CASTRTWGGEQFF. In DNA form, the CDR3 reads TGTGCCAGTACCCGAACTTGGGGGGGAGAGCAGTTCTTC.

V gene TRBV5-1 combines with J gene TRBJ1-1; D is undetermined. V lost 3 bases, J lost 0 bases, and 9 bases lay in between. Germline-derived CDR1 and CDR2 are SGHRS and YFSETQ. The CDR3 has 14 amino acids. The CDR3 protein is CASSSSVMNTEAFF. For the CDR3, the DNA is TGCGCCAGCAGCTCTTCGGTGATGAACACTGAAGCTTTCTTT.

The chain links TRBV4-2 to TRBJ1-2, with 8 nucleotides matching TRBD1. V dropped 3 bases and J dropped 4; count of bases not matched to a gene: 7. The germline gives CDR1 LGHNA, CDR2 YNFKEQ. The CDR3 has 15 amino acids. The CDR3 nucleotides read TGTGCCAGCAGCCAGACCCAGGGGGCCATCTATGGCTACACCTTC. This gives the protein CASSQTQGAIYGYTF.

The V gene is TRBV5-1, the J gene TRBJ1-3; D remains ambiguous. In germline, CDR1 is SGHRS, CDR2 YFSETQ. Trimming removed 1 base from V and 0 bases from J, with 11 bases in between. This CDR3 is built from 16 residues. This CDR3 reads CASSLPSSSSGNTIYF. CDR3 bases: TGCGCCAGCAGCTTGCCAAGTTCCAGCTCTGGAAACACCATATATTTT.

The V call is TRBV2, the J call TRBJ1-5; D remains unclear. Germline assignment: CDR1 SNHLY and CDR2 FYNNEI. This CDR3 comprises 12 residues. Trimming took off 3 bases at V and 6 bases at J, with 6 bases between the two ends. Here the CDR3 reads CASSEYVQPQHF. The CDR3 nucleotides read TGTGCCAGCAGTGAGTATGTTCAGCCCCAGCATTTT.

This chain uses TRBV30 with TRBJ2-3; D not certain. The CDR3 spans 12 residues. The germline V gene has CDR1 GTSNPN and CDR2 SVGIG (reference sequence). V lost 4 bases and J lost 3, with 8 bases in between. This chain's CDR3 is CAWTVFTDTQYF. DNA of the CDR3: TGTGCCTGGACCGTGTTTACAGATACGCAGTATTTT.

The chain employs TRBV6-6 and TRBJ1-1; the D is unclear. The CDR3 contains 13 residues. The V gene lost 4 bases and the J gene lost 5 bases, with 11 bases spanning the gap. CDR1 and CDR2 (germline): MNHNY, SVGAGI (reference sequence). The CDR3 is CASSSSERTEAFF. In DNA, the CDR3 is TGTGCCAGCAGTTCTAGTGAGAGGACTGAAGCTTTCTTT.

The chain couples TRBV30 to TRBJ1-6; the match to TRBD1 covers 8 bases. The germline CDR1 and CDR2 sequences are GTSNPN and SVGIG (reference sequence). V gave up 4 bases and J gave up 10 bases; unmatched junction bases: 9. The CDR3 runs 14 residues. The CDR3 here is CAWNRDRRLSPLHF. The DNA for the CDR3 is TGTGCCTGGAACCGGGACAGGAGGTTGTCACCCCTCCACTTT.

This chain joins TRBV5-4 and TRBJ2-4; TRBD2 matches at 8 bases. This CDR3 spans 13 amino acids. The germline CDR1 and CDR2 sequences are SGHNT and YYREEE (reference sequence). Trimming at V came to 2 bases and at J to 6 bases, leaving 1 base not matched to a gene. CDR3 coding DNA: TGTGCCAGCAGCTTAGCGGGGGCAAACATTCAGTACTTC. The encoded protein is CASSLAGANIQYF.